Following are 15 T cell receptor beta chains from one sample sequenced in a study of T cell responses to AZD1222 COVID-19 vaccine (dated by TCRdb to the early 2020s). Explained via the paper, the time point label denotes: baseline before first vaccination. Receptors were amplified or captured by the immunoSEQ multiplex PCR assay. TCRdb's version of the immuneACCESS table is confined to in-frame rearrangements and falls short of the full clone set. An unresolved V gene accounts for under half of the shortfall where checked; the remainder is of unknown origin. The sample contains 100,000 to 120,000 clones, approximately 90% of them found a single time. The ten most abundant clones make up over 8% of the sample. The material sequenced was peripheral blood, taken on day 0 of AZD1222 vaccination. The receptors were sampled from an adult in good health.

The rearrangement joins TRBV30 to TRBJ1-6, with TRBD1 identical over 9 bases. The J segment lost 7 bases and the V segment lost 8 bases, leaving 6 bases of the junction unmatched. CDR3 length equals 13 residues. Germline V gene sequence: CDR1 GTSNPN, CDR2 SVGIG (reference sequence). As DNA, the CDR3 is TGTGCCCTACAGGGGGCGGGAAATTCACCCCTCCACTTT. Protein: CALQGAGNSPLHF.

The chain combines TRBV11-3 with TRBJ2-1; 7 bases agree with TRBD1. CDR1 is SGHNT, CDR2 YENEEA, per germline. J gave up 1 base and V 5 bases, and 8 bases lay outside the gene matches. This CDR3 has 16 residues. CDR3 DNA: TGTGCCAGCAGCCCCCGGACAGGAGCATCCTACAATGAGCAGTTCTTC. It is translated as CASSPRTGASYNEQFF.

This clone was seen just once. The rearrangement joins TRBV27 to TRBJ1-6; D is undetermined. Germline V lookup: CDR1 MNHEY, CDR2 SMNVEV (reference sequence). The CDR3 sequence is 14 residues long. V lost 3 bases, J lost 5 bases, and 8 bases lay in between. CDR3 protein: CASSFRENNSPLHF. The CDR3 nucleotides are TGTGCCAGCAGTTTTCGGGAAAATAATTCACCCCTCCACTTT.

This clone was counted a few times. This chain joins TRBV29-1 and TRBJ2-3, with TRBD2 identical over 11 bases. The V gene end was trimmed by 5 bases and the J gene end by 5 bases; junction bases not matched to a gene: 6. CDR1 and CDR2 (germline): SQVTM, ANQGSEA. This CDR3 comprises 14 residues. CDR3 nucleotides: TGCAGCGTTCTTGGACTAGCGGGTTTAGATACGCAGTATTTT. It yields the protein CSVLGLAGLDTQYF.

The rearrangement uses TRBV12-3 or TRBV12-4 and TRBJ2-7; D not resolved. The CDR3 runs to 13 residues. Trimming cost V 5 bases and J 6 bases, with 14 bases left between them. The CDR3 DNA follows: TGTGCCAGCAGTACTTCTGACTTTGGCGAGCAGTACTTC. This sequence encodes CASSTSDFGEQYF.

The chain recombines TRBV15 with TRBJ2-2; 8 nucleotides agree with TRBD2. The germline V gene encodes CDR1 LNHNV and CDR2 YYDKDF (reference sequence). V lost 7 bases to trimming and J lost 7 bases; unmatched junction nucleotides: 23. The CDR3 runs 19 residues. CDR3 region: CATIIPGGLKGAFCGELFF. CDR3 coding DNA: TGTGCCACCATTATACCGGGAGGGCTGAAAGGTGCATTCTGCGGGGAGCTGTTTTTT. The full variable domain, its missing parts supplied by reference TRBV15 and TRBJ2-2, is DAMVIQNPRYQVTQFGKPVTLSCSQTLNHNVMYWYQQKSSQAPKLLFHYYDKDFNNEADTPDNFQSRRPNTSFCFLDIRSPGLGDTAMYLCATIIPGGLKGAFCGELFFGEGSRLTVL.

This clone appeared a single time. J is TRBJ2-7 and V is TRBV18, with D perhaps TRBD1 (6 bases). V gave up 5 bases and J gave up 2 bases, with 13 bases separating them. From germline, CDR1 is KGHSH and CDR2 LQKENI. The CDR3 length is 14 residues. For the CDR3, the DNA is TGTGCCAGCTCAAGACAGGAAACTACCTACGAGCAGTACTTC. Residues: CASSRQETTYEQYF.

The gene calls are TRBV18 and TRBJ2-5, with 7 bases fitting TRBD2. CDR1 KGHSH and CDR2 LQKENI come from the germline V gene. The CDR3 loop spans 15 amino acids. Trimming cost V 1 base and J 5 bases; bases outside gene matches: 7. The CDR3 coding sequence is TGTGCCAGCTCACCACGGAAAGCGGGATTCGAGACCCAGTACTTC. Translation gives CASSPRKAGFETQYF.

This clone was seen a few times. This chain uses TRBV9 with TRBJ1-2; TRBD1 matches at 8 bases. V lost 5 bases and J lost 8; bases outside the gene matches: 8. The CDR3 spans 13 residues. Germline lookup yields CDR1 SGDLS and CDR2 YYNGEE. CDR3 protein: CASRETGAVGYTF. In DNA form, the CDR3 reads TGTGCCAGCAGAGAGACAGGGGCGGTCGGCTACACCTTC.

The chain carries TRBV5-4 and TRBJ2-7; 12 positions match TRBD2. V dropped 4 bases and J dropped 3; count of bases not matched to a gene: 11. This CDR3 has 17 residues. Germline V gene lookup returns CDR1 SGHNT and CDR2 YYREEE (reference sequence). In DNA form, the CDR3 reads TGTGCCAGCAGCCCAAACCCTAGCGGGAGGGCCTACTACGAGCAGTACTTC. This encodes CASSPNPSGRAYYEQYF.

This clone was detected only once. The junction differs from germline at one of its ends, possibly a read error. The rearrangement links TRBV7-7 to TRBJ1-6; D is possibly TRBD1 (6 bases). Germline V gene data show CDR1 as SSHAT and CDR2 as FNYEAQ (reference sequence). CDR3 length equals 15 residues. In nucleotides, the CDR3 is TGTGCTAGCAGCTTAGGACAGTCCAATAATTCACCCCTCCACTTT. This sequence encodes CASSLGQSNNSPLHF.

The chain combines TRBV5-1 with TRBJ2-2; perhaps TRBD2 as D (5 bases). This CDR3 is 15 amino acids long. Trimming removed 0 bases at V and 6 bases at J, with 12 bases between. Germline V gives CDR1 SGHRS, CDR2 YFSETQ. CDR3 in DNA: TGCGCCAGCAGCTTGGGACTACCTTCCGCCGGGGAGCTGTTTTTT. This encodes CASSLGLPSAGELFF.

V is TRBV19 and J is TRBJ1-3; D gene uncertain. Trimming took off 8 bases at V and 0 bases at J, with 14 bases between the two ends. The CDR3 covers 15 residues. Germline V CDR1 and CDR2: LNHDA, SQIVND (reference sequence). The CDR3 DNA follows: TGTGCCAGTGGGATGACCTTTGGCTCTGGAAACACCATATATTTT. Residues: CASGMTFGSGNTIYF.

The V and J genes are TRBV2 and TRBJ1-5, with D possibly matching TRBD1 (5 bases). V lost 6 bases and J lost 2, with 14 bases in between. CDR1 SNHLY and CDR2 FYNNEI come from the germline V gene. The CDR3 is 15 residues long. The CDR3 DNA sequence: TGTGCCAGCAGACCCCGGGGGTGGGGCAATCAGCCCCAGCATTTT. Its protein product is CASRPRGWGNQPQHF.

The CDR3 region is CASSLGSGMNTEAFF. DNA of the CDR3: TGTGCCAGCAGCTTGGGATCGGGGATGAACACTGAAGCTTTCTTT. This rearrangement joins TRBV11-3 to TRBJ1-1, with D unresolved. Trimming shortened V by 3 bases and J by 0 bases, and 11 bases separated the two germline ends. Germline V gives CDR1 SGHNT, CDR2 YENEEA. The CDR3 has 15 amino acids.